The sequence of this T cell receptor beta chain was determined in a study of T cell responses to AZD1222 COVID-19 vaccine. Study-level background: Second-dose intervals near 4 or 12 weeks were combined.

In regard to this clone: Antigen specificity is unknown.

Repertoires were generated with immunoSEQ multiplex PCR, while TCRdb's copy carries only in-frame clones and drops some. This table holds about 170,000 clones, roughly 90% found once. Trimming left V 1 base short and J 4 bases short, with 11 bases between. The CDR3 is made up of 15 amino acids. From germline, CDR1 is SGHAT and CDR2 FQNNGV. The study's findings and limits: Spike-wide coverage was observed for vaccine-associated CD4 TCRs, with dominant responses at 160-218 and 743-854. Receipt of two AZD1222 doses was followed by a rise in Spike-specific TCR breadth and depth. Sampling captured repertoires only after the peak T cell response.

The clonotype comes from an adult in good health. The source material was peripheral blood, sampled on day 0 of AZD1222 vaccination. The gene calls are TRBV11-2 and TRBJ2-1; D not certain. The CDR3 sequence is CASSLVPGGYNEQFF. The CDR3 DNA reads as TGTGCCAGCAGCTTAGTTCCCGGTGGATACAATGAGCAGTTCTTC.